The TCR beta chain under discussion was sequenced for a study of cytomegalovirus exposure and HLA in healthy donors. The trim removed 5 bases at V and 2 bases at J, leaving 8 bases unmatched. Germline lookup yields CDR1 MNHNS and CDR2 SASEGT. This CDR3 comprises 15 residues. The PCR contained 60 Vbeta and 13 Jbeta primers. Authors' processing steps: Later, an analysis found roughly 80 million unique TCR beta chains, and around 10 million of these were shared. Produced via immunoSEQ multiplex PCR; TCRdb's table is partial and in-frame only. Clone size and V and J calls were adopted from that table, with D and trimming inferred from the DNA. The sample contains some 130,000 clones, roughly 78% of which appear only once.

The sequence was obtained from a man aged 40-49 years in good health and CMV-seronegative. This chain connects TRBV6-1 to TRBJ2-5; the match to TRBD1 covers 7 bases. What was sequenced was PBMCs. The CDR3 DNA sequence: TGTGCCAGCAGTTCCAAAGACAGGGATCAAGAGACCCAGTACTTC. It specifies CASSSKDRDQETQYF.